The present T cell receptor beta chain was sequenced within a study of blood T cell repertoires in COVID-19. Looking at the study overall: Nucleic acid was either cDNA or gDNA, and it came from T cells, B-cell-depleted T cells, or PBMCs.

The CDR3 loop spans 13 amino acids. V lost 1 base, J lost 8 bases, and 11 bases lay in between. CDR1 MNHNS and CDR2 SASEGT come from the germline V gene. The method was immunoSEQ multiplex PCR; TCRdb's version includes in-frame clones alone and lacks a portion of them. The sample comprises some 400,000 clones, about nine tenths of which are singletons, and 0.7% to 0.95% rests with the top ten. The chain combines TRBV6-1 with TRBJ1-2; no definite D call. The source of this sequence is a woman aged 40 to 55 who had been exposed to COVID-19. Sequenced material: PBMCs or T cells enriched from blood (not recorded which). This CDR3 is CASSEVSERGYTF. The CDR3 DNA follows: TGTGCCAGCAGTGAAGTTTCGGAGAGAGGCTACACCTTC.